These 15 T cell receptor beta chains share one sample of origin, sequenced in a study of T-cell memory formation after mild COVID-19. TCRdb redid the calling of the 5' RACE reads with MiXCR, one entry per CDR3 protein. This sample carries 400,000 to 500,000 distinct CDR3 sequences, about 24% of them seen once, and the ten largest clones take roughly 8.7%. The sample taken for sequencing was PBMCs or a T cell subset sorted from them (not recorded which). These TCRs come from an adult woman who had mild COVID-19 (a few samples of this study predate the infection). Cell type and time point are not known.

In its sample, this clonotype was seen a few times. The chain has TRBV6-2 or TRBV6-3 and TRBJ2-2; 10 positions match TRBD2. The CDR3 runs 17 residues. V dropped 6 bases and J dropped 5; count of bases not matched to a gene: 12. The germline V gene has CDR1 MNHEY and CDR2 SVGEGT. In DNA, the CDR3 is TGTGCCAGCAGCCTAGAATTAGCGGGAGGCGAAACCGGGGAGCTGTTTTTT. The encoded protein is CASSLELAGGETGELFF.

CDR3 sequence reads: CASSQVLPGLAGEYEQYF. CDR3 DNA sequence: TGTGCCAGCAGCCAAGTCCTCCCGGGACTAGCGGGAGAGTACGAGCAGTACTTC. The chain is built from TRBV3-1 and TRBJ2-7, with TRBD2 matching over 14 bases. Trimming removed 1 base from V and 4 bases from J; junction bases left unmatched: 9. This CDR3 comprises 18 residues. Germline V gives CDR1 LGHDT, CDR2 YNNKEL (reference sequence).

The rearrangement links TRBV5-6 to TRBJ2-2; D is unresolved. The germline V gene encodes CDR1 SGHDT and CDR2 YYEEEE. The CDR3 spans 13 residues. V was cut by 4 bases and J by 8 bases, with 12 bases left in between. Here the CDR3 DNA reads TGTGCCAGCAGCCCCCCGGCCCTTGGGGAGCTGTTTTTT. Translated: CASSPPALGELFF. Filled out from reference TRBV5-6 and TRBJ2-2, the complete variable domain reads DAGVTQSPTHLIKTRGQQVTLRCSPKSGHDTVSWYQQALGQGPQFIFQYYEEEERQRGNFPDRFSGHQFPNYSSELNVNALLLGDSALYLCASSPPALGELFFGEGSRLTVL.

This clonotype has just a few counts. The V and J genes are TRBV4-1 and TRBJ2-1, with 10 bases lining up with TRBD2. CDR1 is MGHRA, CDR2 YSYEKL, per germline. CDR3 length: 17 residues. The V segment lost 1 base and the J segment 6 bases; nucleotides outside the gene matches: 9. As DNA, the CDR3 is TGCGCCAGCAGCCAAGTATCCCAACTAGCGGGGCTCAATGAGCAGTTCTTC. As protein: CASSQVSQLAGLNEQFF.

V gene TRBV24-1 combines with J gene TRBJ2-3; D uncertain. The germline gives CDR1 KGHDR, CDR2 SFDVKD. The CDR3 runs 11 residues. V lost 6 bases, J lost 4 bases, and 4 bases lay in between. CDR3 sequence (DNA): TGTGCCACCAGTCAATCAGATACGCAGTATTTT. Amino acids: CATSQSDTQYF.

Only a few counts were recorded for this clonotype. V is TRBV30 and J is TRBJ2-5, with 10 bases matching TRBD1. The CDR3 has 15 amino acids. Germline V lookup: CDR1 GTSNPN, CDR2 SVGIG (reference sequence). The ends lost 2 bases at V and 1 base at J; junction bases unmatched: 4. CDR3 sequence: CAWSRGQGTQETQYF. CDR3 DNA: TGTGCCTGGAGTCGGGGACAGGGGACCCAAGAGACCCAGTACTTC.

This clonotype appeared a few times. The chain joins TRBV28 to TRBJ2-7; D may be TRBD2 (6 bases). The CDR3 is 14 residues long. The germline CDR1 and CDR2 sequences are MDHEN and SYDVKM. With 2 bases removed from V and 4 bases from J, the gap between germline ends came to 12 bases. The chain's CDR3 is CASSLRAGRYEQYF. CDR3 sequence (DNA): TGTGCCAGCAGTTTACGGGCGGGACGTTACGAGCAGTACTTC.

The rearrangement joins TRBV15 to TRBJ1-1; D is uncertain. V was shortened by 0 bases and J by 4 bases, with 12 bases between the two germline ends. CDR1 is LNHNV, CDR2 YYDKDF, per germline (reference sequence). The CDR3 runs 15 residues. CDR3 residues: CATSRDWVGATEAFF. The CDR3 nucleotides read TGTGCCACCAGCAGAGACTGGGTCGGAGCCACTGAAGCTTTCTTT. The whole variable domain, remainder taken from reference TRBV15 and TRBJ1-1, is DAMVIQNPRYQVTQFGKPVTLSCSQTLNHNVMYWYQQKSSQAPKLLFHYYDKDFNNEADTPDNFQSRRPNTSFCFLDIRSPGLGDTAMYLCATSRDWVGATEAFFGQGTRLTVV.

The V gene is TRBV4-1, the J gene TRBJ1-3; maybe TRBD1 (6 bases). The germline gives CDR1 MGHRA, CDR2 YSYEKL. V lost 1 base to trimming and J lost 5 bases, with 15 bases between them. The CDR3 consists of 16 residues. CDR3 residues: CASSQAEGGSRNTIYF. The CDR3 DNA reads TGCGCCAGCAGCCAAGCGGAGGGGGGCAGCCGAAACACCATATATTTT.

CDR3 DNA sequence: TGCGCCAGCAGCCACGGGGGGACTAGCACAAGTGAGCAGTTCTTC. Translated, it gives CASSHGGTSTSEQFF. This chain uses TRBV4-1 with TRBJ2-1; the match to TRBD2 covers 9 bases. Germline V CDR1 and CDR2: MGHRA, YSYEKL. Losses at the gene ends were 3 bases for V and 9 bases for J; bases not matched to a gene: 9. The CDR3 has 15 residues.

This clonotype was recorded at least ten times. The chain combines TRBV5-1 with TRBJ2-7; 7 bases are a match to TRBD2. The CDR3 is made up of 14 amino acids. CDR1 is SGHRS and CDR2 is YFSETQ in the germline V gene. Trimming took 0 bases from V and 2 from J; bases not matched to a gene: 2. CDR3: CASSLGAGAYEQYF. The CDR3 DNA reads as TGCGCCAGCAGCTTGGGGGCGGGAGCCTACGAGCAGTACTTC.

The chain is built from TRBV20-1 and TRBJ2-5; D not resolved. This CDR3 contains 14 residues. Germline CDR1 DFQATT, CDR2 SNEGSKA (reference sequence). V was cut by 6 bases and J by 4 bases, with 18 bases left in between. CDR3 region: CSAVLPSSLETQYF. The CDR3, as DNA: TGCAGTGCCGTACTCCCCTCGTCTCTAGAGACCCAGTACTTC.

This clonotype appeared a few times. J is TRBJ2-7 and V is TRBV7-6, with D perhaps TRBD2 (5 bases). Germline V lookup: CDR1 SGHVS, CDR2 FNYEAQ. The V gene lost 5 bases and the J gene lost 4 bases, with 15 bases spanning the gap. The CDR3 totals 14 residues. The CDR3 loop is CASSPSGMGYEQYF. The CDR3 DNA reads TGTGCCAGCAGCCCTTCCGGGATGGGGTACGAGCAGTACTTC.

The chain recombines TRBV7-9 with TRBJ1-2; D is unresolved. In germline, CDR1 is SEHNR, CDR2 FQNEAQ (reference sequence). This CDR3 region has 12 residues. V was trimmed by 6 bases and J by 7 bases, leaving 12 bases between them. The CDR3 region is CASSKDLGGYTF. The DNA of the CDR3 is TGTGCCAGCAGTAAGGATTTGGGTGGCTACACCTTC.

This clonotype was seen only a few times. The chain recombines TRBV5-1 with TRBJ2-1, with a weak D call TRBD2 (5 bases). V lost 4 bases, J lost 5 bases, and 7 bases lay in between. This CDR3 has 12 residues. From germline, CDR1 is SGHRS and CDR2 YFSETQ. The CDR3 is CASSPGNNEQFF. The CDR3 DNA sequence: TGCGCCAGCAGCCCCGGGAACAATGAGCAGTTCTTC.